These T cell receptor beta chains were read from a single sample in a study of blood T cell repertoires in COVID-19. TCRdb's copy holds only in-frame clones and misses some; the assay was immunoSEQ multiplex PCR. In the table there are approximately 210,000 clones, roughly 87% of which are singletons. The sample consisted of PBMCs or T cells enriched from blood (not recorded which). These TCRs come from a young woman who had recovered from COVID-19. Each CDR3 is given with its conserved first and last residue. A D gene is named only where the DNA matches it firmly. Some rows have no size entry. The others give once, few or many, or a class for an expanded clone.

-	TRBV5-6	TRBJ1-1	TRBD1	CASRDRGGWGTEAFF	TGTGCCAGCAGGGACAGGGGAGGCTGGGGCACTGAAGCTTTCTTT
-	TRBV7-2	TRBJ2-7	-	CASSLQGGGYEQYF	TGTGCCAGCAGCTTACAGGGAGGGGGCTACGAGCAGTACTTC
-	TRBV10-3	TRBJ1-1	TRBD1	CAISDVVGQYTEAFF	TGTGCCATCAGTGATGTAGTGGGACAGTACACTGAAGCTTTCTTT
-	TRBV2	TRBJ1-1	TRBD1	CASRTGIVGTEAFF	TGTGCCAGCAGGACAGGGATAGTAGGGACTGAAGCTTTCTTT
-	TRBV5-1	TRBJ1-1	TRBD1	CASSLLTGGHIF	TGCGCCAGCAGCTTGTTGACAGGGGGACATATATTT
-	TRBV3-1/TRBV3-2	TRBJ1-4	TRBD1	CASSHTDRAANEKLFF	TGTGCCAGCAGCCACACTGACAGGGCGGCTAATGAAAAACTGTTTTTT
-	TRBV7-2	TRBJ1-1	-	CASSLAHEGGNTEAFF	TGTGCCAGCAGCTTAGCGCACGAGGGTGGGAACACTGAAGCTTTCTTT
once	TRBV29-1	TRBJ1-3	-	CSVGAENSGNTIYF	TGCAGCGTTGGGGCAGAGAACTCTGGAAACACCATATATTTT
-	TRBV4-1	TRBJ2-5	TRBD1	CASSRFYRDRERETQYF	TGCGCCAGCAGCCGATTCTACCGGGACAGGGAACGGGAGACCCAGTACTTC
-	TRBV24-1	TRBJ1-5	TRBD1	CATSDYRTGGQPQHF	TGTGCCACCAGTGACTACAGGACAGGGGGTCAGCCCCAGCATTTT
few	TRBV7-2	TRBJ2-7	TRBD1	CASSPDRATYEQYF	TGTGCCAGCAGCCCGGACAGGGCCACCTACGAGCAGTACTTC
-	TRBV11-2	TRBJ1-1	-	CASEGMNTEAFF	TGTGCCAGCGAGGGCATGAACACTGAAGCTTTCTTT
once	TRBV5-6	TRBJ1-2	-	CASSLGPYGYTF	TGTGCCAGCAGCTTGGGGCCCTATGGCTACACCTTC
few	TRBV24-1	TRBJ1-1	TRBD1	CATSGQGSTEAFF	TGTGCCACCTCGGGACAGGGGAGCACTGAAGCTTTCTTT
-	TRBV7-9	TRBJ1-1	TRBD1	CASSPQGPGTEAFF	TGTGCCAGCAGTCCACAGGGGCCGGGGACTGAAGCTTTCTTT
-	TRBV5-1	TRBJ1-5	-	CASSLGQGEQPQHF	TGCGCCAGCAGCTTGGGGCAGGGCGAACAGCCCCAGCATTTT
-	TRBV30	TRBJ2-7	TRBD2	CAWSPGGGFYEQYF	TGTGCCTGGTCGCCGGGGGGGGGCTTCTACGAGCAGTACTTC
-	TRBV6-2/TRBV6-3	TRBJ2-3	TRBD2	CASSFRLAGLTDTQYF	TGTGCCAGCAGTTTCAGACTAGCGGGTCTCACAGATACGCAGTATTTT
-	TRBV29-1	TRBJ1-5	-	CSVLPGRGDEPQHF	TGCAGCGTTTTGCCCGGCAGGGGAGATGAGCCCCAGCATTTT
once	TRBV4-1	TRBJ1-1	TRBD1	CASSQPGQGNTEAFF	TGCGCCAGCAGCCAACCGGGACAGGGGAACACTGAAGCTTTCTTT
-	TRBV27	TRBJ2-4	-	CASRLQGLAKNIQYF	TGTGCCAGCAGACTACAGGGATTAGCCAAAAACATTCAGTACTTC
-	TRBV6-1	TRBJ2-5	-	CASSELQETQYF	TGTGCCAGCAGTGAACTTCAAGAGACCCAGTACTTC
-	TRBV19	TRBJ1-1	-	CASSIRNTEAFF	TGTGCCAGTAGTATCAGGAACACTGAAGCTTTCTTT
-	TRBV6-5	TRBJ2-4	-	CASSYSGIIAKNIQYF	TGTGCCAGCAGTTACAGTGGCATCATAGCCAAAAACATTCAGTACTTC
-	TRBV6-1	TRBJ1-5	-	CASSDREGQEPQHF	TGTGCCAGCAGTGACAGGGAAGGGCAGGAGCCCCAGCATTTT
-	TRBV11-3	TRBJ2-3	-	CASSLDSGFLTDTQYF	TGTGCCAGCAGCTTAGATAGCGGTTTTCTCACAGATACGCAGTATTTT
-	TRBV12-3/TRBV12-4	TRBJ2-3	-	CASSPVDTQYF	TGTGCCAGCAGCCCCGTCGATACGCAGTATTTT
-	TRBV29-1	TRBJ1-2	-	CSVGPGLGGYTF	TGCAGCGTTGGTCCGGGACTGGGAGGCTACACCTTC
-	TRBV7-9	TRBJ1-1	TRBD1	CASSLRRGTGVVNTEAFF	TGTGCCAGCAGCTTAAGGAGAGGGACAGGGGTGGTGAACACTGAAGCTTTCTTT